This T cell receptor beta chain comes out of a study of breast tumors, draining lymph nodes, adjacent tissues. TCRdb re-called the multiplex PCR reads with MiXCR, one entry per CDR3 protein. There are some 120,000 distinct CDR3 sequences in the sample; about 20% occur only once, and roughly 2.4% lies in the top ten. This clonotype came up many times. Its specificity is not known. Axillary draining lymph nodes of breast cancer patients supplied the node samples. Whole-study findings and limits: Luminal-like breast cancer showed significantly greater tumor-nontumor repertoire similarity than basal-like breast cancer did. That most tumor T cells come from lymph nodes remained unproven.

The germline CDR1 and CDR2 sequences are SGHRS and YFSETQ. The V segment lost 3 bases and the J segment 6 bases; nucleotides outside the gene matches: 2. The CDR3 contains 14 residues. The sample comprised axillary lymph node tissue. The J gene is TRBJ2-1, the V gene TRBV5-1, with 11 nucleotides matching TRBD1. This TCR was sampled from a female donor with breast cancer. Some clones in this sample may be carry-over from other donors' samples. CDR3 sequence reads: CASSWTGGSNEQFF. The CDR3 nucleotides read TGCGCCAGCAGCTGGACAGGGGGCTCCAATGAGCAGTTCTTC.